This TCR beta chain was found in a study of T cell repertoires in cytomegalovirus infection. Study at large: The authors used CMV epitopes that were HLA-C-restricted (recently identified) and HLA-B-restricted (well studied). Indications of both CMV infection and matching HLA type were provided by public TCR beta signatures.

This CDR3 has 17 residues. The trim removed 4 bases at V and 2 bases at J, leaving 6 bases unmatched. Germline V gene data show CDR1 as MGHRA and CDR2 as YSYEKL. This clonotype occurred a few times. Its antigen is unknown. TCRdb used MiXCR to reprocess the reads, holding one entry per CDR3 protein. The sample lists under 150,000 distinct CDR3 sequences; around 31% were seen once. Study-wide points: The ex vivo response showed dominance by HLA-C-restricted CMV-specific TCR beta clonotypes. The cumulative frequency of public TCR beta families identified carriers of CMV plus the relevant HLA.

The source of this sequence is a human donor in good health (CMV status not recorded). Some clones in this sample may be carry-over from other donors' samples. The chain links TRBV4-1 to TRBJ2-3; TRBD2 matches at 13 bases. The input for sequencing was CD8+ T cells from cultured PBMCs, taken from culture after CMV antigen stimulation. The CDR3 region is CASSRRTSGSPTDTQYF. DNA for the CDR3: TGCGCCAGCAGCCGGCGGACTAGCGGGAGCCCCACAGATACGCAGTATTTT.